A single sample gave rise to the 29 T cell receptor beta chains below, sequenced in a study of regulatory T cells in long-lasting Graves disease. iRepertoire HTBI primers and Arm-PCR of CDR3 regions built TCR beta libraries. Using its own MiXCR run on the multiplex PCR reads, TCRdb lists one record per CDR3 protein. The table lists 650,000 to 700,000 distinct CDR3 sequences, 30% of them singletons, with roughly 40% in the top ten. This sample's time point: persistent/refractory GD, antithyroid drugs over 5 years with positive TRAb. Construction of the TCR library relied on RNA isolated from PBMCs. The sample here was peripheral blood mononuclear cells (PBMCs), taken when the disease was refractory, from a patient treated with antithyroid drugs. These receptors were collected from a female donor with Graves disease.

There are a few counts of this clonotype. The chain has TRBV12-3 or TRBV12-4 and TRBJ1-5, with TRBD1 matching 9 bases. CDR3 length equals 18 residues. V lost 6 bases, J lost 1 base, and 13 bases stayed unmatched. CDR3 sequence: CASSNRGPAGSSNQPQHF. As DNA, the CDR3 is TGTGCCAGCAGCAACAGGGGGCCCGCCGGGTCGAGCAATCAGCCCCAGCATTTT.

This sequence joins TRBV2 and TRBJ2-1, with D hard to call. The V gene lost 8 bases and the J gene lost 4 bases, with 6 bases spanning the gap. Germline V gene lookup returns CDR1 SNHLY and CDR2 FYNNEI. The CDR3 extends over 11 amino acids. This chain's CDR3 is CASSGYNEQFF. The CDR3 DNA sequence: TGTGCCAGCTCCGGTTACAATGAGCAGTTCTTC.

The chain couples TRBV25-1 to TRBJ1-4; no firm D call. CDR1 and CDR2 from the germline V gene are MGHDK and SYGVNS. The CDR3 has 16 residues. Trimming shortened V by 2 bases and J by 2 bases, and 12 bases separated the two germline ends. CDR3 bases: TGTGCCAGCAGTGAAGGGAGGGTTGTCACTAATGAAAAACTGTTTTTT. Its translation: CASSEGRVVTNEKLFF.

This clonotype appeared a few times. The CDR3 DNA reads TGCAGTGCTAGAGGGGGACAGGGAGTGGGGAAAGAGACCCAGTACTTC. Translated, it gives CSARGGQGVGKETQYF. The rearrangement links TRBV20-1 to TRBJ2-5, with 9 nucleotides matching TRBD1. Germline V gene data show CDR1 as DFQATT and CDR2 as SNEGSKA (reference sequence). Losses at the gene ends were 1 base for V and 3 bases for J; bases not matched to a gene: 9. The CDR3 has 16 residues.

This clonotype was counted ten times or more. In DNA form, the CDR3 reads TGTGCCAGCAGTCAAGACAGGGTCAACAATCAGCCCCAGCATTTT. It is translated as CASSQDRVNNQPQHF. This sequence joins TRBV2 and TRBJ1-5; TRBD1 matches at 7 bases. CDR1 is SNHLY and CDR2 is FYNNEI in the germline V gene. The CDR3 spans 15 residues. With 5 bases clipped from V and 3 bases from J, the junction kept 7 bases outside the gene matches.

The rearrangement uses TRBV9 and TRBJ1-5; D call uncertain. The germline V and J ends were trimmed by 4 bases and 0 bases, with 20 bases remaining between them. The CDR3 is 18 amino acids. CDR1 and CDR2 from the germline V gene are SGDLS and YYNGEE. The CDR3 sequence: CASSPSLSVVISNQPQHF. As DNA, the CDR3 is TGTGCCAGCAGCCCGAGCCTGAGTGTGGTCATTAGCAATCAGCCCCAGCATTTT.

The V and J genes are TRBV14 and TRBJ1-2; no reliable D call. The germline gives CDR1 SGHDN, CDR2 FVKESK. This CDR3 contains 12 residues. Trimming took off 5 bases at V and 7 bases at J, with 11 bases between the two ends. The CDR3 spells CASSKTLGGYTF. In DNA, the CDR3 is TGTGCCAGCAGCAAGACCCTGGGTGGCTACACCTTC. Complete variable domain (other parts from reference TRBV14 and TRBJ1-2): EAGVTQFPSHSVIEKGQTVTLRCDPISGHDNLYWYRRVMGKEIKFLLHFVKESKQDESGMPNNRFLAERTGGTYSTLKVQPAELEDSGVYFCASSKTLGGYTFGSGTRLTVV.

The CDR3 sequence: CASSPDLRQGAADEAFF. For the CDR3, the DNA is TGTGCCAGCAGCCCTGACTTAAGACAGGGGGCGGCGGATGAAGCTTTCTTT. This sequence joins TRBV3-1 and TRBJ1-1; 10 positions match TRBD1. V lost 4 bases to trimming and J lost 7 bases; unmatched junction nucleotides: 15. Germline loops: CDR1 LGHDT, CDR2 YNNKEL (reference sequence). This CDR3 region has 17 residues. Based on the CDR3 plus reference TRBV3-1 and TRBJ1-1, the full variable domain is DTAVSQTPKYLVTQMGNDKSIKCEQNLGHDTMYWYKQDSKKFLKIMFSYNNKELIINETVPNRFSPKSPDKAHLNLHINSLELGDSAVYFCASSPDLRQGAADEAFFGQGTRLTVV.

This chain uses TRBV20-1 with TRBJ1-3; perhaps TRBD1 as D (5 bases). There are 11 residues in the CDR3. Germline CDR1 is DFQATT and CDR2 is SNEGSKA (reference sequence). The V end was cut by 7 bases, the J end by 2 bases, with 6 bases between. The CDR3 DNA is TGCAGTGTGGGGGCTGGAAACACCATATATTTT. This codes for CSVGAGNTIYF.

This clonotype has a count of ten or more. The rearrangement uses TRBV2 and TRBJ2-7; D unclear. V lost 4 bases and J 3 bases, leaving 10 bases between the germline ends. In germline, CDR1 is SNHLY, CDR2 FYNNEI. The CDR3 sequence is 13 residues long. The CDR3 loop reads CASSVRANYEQYF. The CDR3 DNA reads TGTGCCAGCAGTGTGCGAGCGAACTACGAGCAGTACTTC.

The chain carries TRBV6-2 or TRBV6-3 and TRBJ2-5, with 8 bases matching TRBD2. The V segment lost 7 bases and the J segment 5 bases; nucleotides outside the gene matches: 15. This CDR3 contains 16 residues. Per germline, CDR1 MNHEY and CDR2 SVGEGT. Written as DNA, the CDR3 is TGTGCCAGCACAAAAGGGGCGGGAGGCCCTTGGGAGACCCAGTACTTC. Encoded protein: CASTKGAGGPWETQYF.

The genes are TRBV6-1 and TRBJ1-5; 8 nucleotides line up with TRBD1. In germline, CDR1 is MNHNS, CDR2 SASEGT. Unmatched junction bases numbered 5, after V lost 7 bases and J lost 3 bases. CDR3 length: 14 residues. DNA for the CDR3: TGTGCCAGCACCCCCAGGGGGCTCAATCAGCCCCAGCATTTT. Protein product: CASTPRGLNQPQHF.

This clonotype has ten or more counts. The CDR3 DNA follows: TGCAGTGCTAGAGAAGGGAGGGAGACCCAGTACTTC. Translated, it gives CSAREGRETQYF. This chain joins TRBV20-1 and TRBJ2-5; a possible D gene is TRBD2 (6 bases). Per the germline V gene, CDR1 is DFQATT and CDR2 is SNEGSKA (reference sequence). This CDR3 has 12 residues. Trimming removed 0 bases from V and 5 bases from J, with 7 bases in between.

The chain employs TRBV19 and TRBJ2-3, with a possible D match to TRBD2 (6 bases). This CDR3 spans 16 amino acids. V lost 0 bases to trimming and J lost 2 bases, with 12 bases between them. Germline V lookup: CDR1 LNHDA, CDR2 SQIVND (reference sequence). Written as DNA, the CDR3 is TGTGCCAGTAGTATAGATCGTGCGGGGATCACAGATACGCAGTATTTT. Amino acids: CASSIDRAGITDTQYF.

The chain employs TRBV29-1 and TRBJ1-2; TRBD1 matches 8 bases. CDR3 length equals 15 residues. Germline lookup yields CDR1 SQVTM and CDR2 ANQGSEA. V shed 4 bases and J 2 bases; nucleotides not matched to a gene: 9. The CDR3 is CSVVGTTGENYGYTF. The CDR3 nucleotides are TGCAGCGTTGTGGGGACGACAGGGGAAAACTATGGCTACACCTTC.

This sequence joins TRBV3-1 and TRBJ1-6; D is undetermined. CDR3 size: 18 residues. V was shortened by 5 bases and J by 0 bases, with 17 bases between the two germline ends. Germline CDR1 is LGHDT and CDR2 is YNNKEL (reference sequence). CDR3 bases: TGTGCCAGCAGCTCAGAAGCCGGATGGAGCTCCTATAATTCACCCCTCCACTTT. Its protein product is CASSSEAGWSSYNSPLHF.

This rearrangement joins TRBV28 to TRBJ2-1, with D possibly being TRBD2 (5 bases). The CDR3 spans 17 residues. V lost 2 bases and J lost 0, with 14 bases in between. CDR1 and CDR2 (germline): MDHEN, SYDVKM. The CDR3 protein is CASSLGSSVSSYNEQFF. DNA for the CDR3: TGTGCCAGCAGTTTAGGTAGTAGCGTGAGCTCCTACAATGAGCAGTTCTTC.

Turning to this clonotype: A much larger clone lies one base from this, so it may be a read error. The CDR3 DNA reads as TGTGCCAGCAGCCACAGGGTCGATAATCCACCCCTCCACTTT. Amino acid sequence: CASSHRVDNPPLHF. This sequence joins TRBV6-2 or TRBV6-3 and TRBJ1-6, with D possibly TRBD1 on 6 matching bases. CDR1 and CDR2 (germline): MNHEY, SVGEGT. This CDR3 contains 14 residues.

This clonotype was detected only a few times. The chain uses TRBV28 and TRBJ1-4, with D perhaps matching TRBD1 (5 bases). Per the germline V gene, CDR1 is MDHEN and CDR2 is SYDVKM. The CDR3 has 14 amino acids. The germline V and J ends were trimmed by 0 bases and 3 bases, with 5 bases remaining between them. The CDR3 nucleotides read TGTGCCAGCAGTTTATGGGGGCCTAATGAAAAACTGTTTTTT. Its protein product is CASSLWGPNEKLFF.

This clonotype was observed a handful of times. The genes are TRBV28 and TRBJ1-1, with D possibly TRBD1 on 5 matching bases. The CDR3 length is 12 residues. V was pared by 5 bases and J by 5 bases, with 9 bases between. The germline V gene has CDR1 MDHEN and CDR2 SYDVKM. DNA for the CDR3: TGTGCCAGCAGTACAGGTAAAACTGAAGCTTTCTTT. Encoded protein: CASSTGKTEAFF.

This sequence joins TRBV29-1 and TRBJ1-2; tentative D call: TRBD1 (5 bases). The CDR3 has 14 residues. CDR1 is SQVTM, CDR2 ANQGSEA, per germline. V dropped 3 bases and J dropped 1 base, with 12 bases sitting between them. The CDR3 nucleotides are TGCAGCGTTGAGGGGGACGGGGGTAACTATGGCTACACCTTC. It is translated as CSVEGDGGNYGYTF.

The CDR3 protein is CASSYADRGGTEAFF. Written as DNA, the CDR3 is TGTGCCAGCAGTTACGCAGACAGGGGGGGAACTGAAGCTTTCTTT. V usage is TRBV6-2 or TRBV6-3 and J usage is TRBJ1-1; 9 nucleotides agree with TRBD1. Germline V CDR1 and CDR2: MNHEY, SVGEGT. V was clipped by 2 bases and J by 5 bases; unmatched bases: 6. The CDR3 covers 15 residues.

This chain joins TRBV12-3 or TRBV12-4 and TRBJ1-2; 7 bases align to TRBD1. Germline trimming cut 5 bases from V and 3 bases from J; bases unmatched to any gene: 9. This CDR3 has 15 residues. The CDR3, as DNA: TGTGCCAGCAGTACCGGGACAGCGGACCACTATGGCTACACCTTC. As protein: CASSTGTADHYGYTF.

The rearrangement links TRBV3-1 to TRBJ1-2, with 7 bases lining up with TRBD1. Germline V lookup: CDR1 LGHDT, CDR2 YNNKEL (reference sequence). Trimming at V came to 1 base and at J to 5 bases, leaving 10 bases not matched to a gene. The CDR3 spans 16 residues. CDR3 nucleotide sequence: TGTGCCAGCAGCCAAGTTGGTGAGGGGGCGCGGTATGGCTACACCTTC. Translating gives CASSQVGEGARYGYTF.

The V gene is TRBV6-1, the J gene TRBJ1-4; D unresolved. Germline CDR1 and CDR2: MNHNS and SASEGT. The CDR3 loop spans 15 amino acids. V gave up 1 base and J gave up 3 bases, with 9 bases separating them. The CDR3 region has the DNA TGTGCCAGCAGTGAAGAGCGGTTGGCTAATGAAAAACTGTTTTTT. Residues: CASSEERLANEKLFF.

Ten or more counts support this clonotype. The rearrangement uses TRBV7-9 and TRBJ1-1; no clear D. Trimming pared 6 bases from V and 1 base from J, leaving 12 bases between. Germline V lookup: CDR1 SEHNR, CDR2 FQNEAQ (reference sequence). The CDR3 is 14 residues long. CDR3 nucleotide sequence: TGTGCCAGCAGTCTCCGGACGGAGAACACTGAAGCTTTCTTT. This gives the protein CASSLRTENTEAFF.

This clonotype was seen at least ten times. The rearrangement uses TRBV12-3 or TRBV12-4 and TRBJ2-7; TRBD1 is a possible D gene (5 bases). Trimming pared 5 bases from V and 2 bases from J, leaving 13 bases between. This CDR3 region has 14 residues. CDR3 nucleotide sequence: TGTGCCAGCAGTCCTCCGGACACAACCTACGAGCAGTACTTC. Translating it yields CASSPPDTTYEQYF.

This clonotype was seen a handful of times. The chain links TRBV29-1 to TRBJ2-2; 11 bases are a match to TRBD2. Germline V gene sequence: CDR1 SQVTM, CDR2 ANQGSEA. Trimming took 5 bases from V and 6 from J; bases not matched to a gene: 11. The CDR3 runs to 16 residues. The CDR3 DNA sequence: TGCAGCGTTCCCCGGCTAGCGGGAGGAGGGTCCGGGGAGCTGTTTTTT. It codes for CSVPRLAGGGSGELFF.

This clonotype was seen many times. The gene calls are TRBV28 and TRBJ1-1, with D possibly matching TRBD1 (5 bases). This CDR3 is built from 16 residues. CDR1 is MDHEN and CDR2 is SYDVKM in the germline V gene. Trimming cost V 3 bases and J 1 base, with 15 bases left between them. The DNA for the CDR3 is TGTGCCAGCAGTTTCACAGGCCAACCTAAGAACACTGAAGCTTTCTTT. The encoded protein is CASSFTGQPKNTEAFF.